The present T cell receptor (beta chain) was sequenced within a study of cytomegalovirus exposure and HLA in healthy donors. The PCR was carried out with 60 Vbeta primers and 13 Jbeta primers. Here immunoSEQ multiplex PCR was the method, and the copy in TCRdb shows in-frame clones only, minus some. Of 120,000 or so clones listed, over 70% were seen once; the top ten hold more than 3%. General study findings and limits: Rarity held for most TCR sequences, but there were some public TCRs that occurred in many donors. For cytomegalovirus status, the classifier reportedly gave diagnoses with high specificity and sensitivity. According to a later analysis, donors in an Asian-associated ancestry cluster reportedly had fewer N-insertions than the roughly 630-donor mean. The authors later linked a missense DCLRE1C variant to TCR beta V- and J-gene trimming.

On this clone itself: The antigen remains unidentified. This sample also contains other DNA sequences that code for the same CDR3.

The sequenced sample consisted of PBMCs. The source is a man between 18 and 29 years old in good health and CMV-seropositive.

The CDR3 is CASSSTSGGAGRETQYF. CDR3 DNA sequence: TGTGCCAGCAGCTCGACTAGTGGGGGGGCGGGCCGAGAGACCCAGTACTTC. The J gene is TRBJ2-5, the V gene TRBV7-2; a weak D match, TRBD2 (7 bases). V was shortened by 4 bases and J by 4 bases, with 22 bases between the two germline ends. Germline assignment: CDR1 SGHTA and CDR2 FQGNSA. The CDR3 is made up of 17 amino acids.